The 9 T cell receptor beta chains below all came from one sample that was sequenced in a study of control samples from healthy donors and cancer patients. The table came from immunoSEQ multiplex PCR; TCRdb's copy has only in-frame clones and leaves some out. The profile shows 98,000 or so clones, roughly three quarters of them singletons. The specimen sequenced was blood. The receptors stem from a woman aged 30 to 39 in good health.

The chain has TRBV24-1 and TRBJ1-2; D possibly corresponds to TRBD1 (5 bases). Germline CDR1 KGHDR, CDR2 SFDVKD. The CDR3 runs to 13 residues. V lost 5 bases to trimming and J lost 8 bases, with 14 bases between them. CDR3 in amino acids: CATSGMAGSGYTF. CDR3 nucleotides: TGTGCCACCAGTGGGATGGCAGGGAGCGGCTACACCTTC.

The genes are TRBV30 and TRBJ2-7; TRBD1 aligns across 7 bases. This CDR3 is 13 amino acids long. Losses at the gene ends were 4 bases for V and 6 bases for J; bases not matched to a gene: 9. Germline V lookup: CDR1 GTSNPN, CDR2 SVGIG (reference sequence). The CDR3 loop is CAWTGNRGSEQYF. The CDR3 DNA reads TGTGCCTGGACGGGAAACAGGGGCTCCGAGCAGTACTTC. The whole variable domain, filled in from reference TRBV30 and TRBJ2-7, reads SQTIHQWPATLVQPVGSPLSLECTVEGTSNPNLYWYRQAAGRGLQLLFYSVGIGQISSEVPQNLSASRPQDRQFILSSKKLLLSDSGFYLCAWTGNRGSEQYFGPGTRLTVT.

Here the CDR3 DNA reads TGTGCCAGCAGATCACAGGGGAATTATAATTCACCCCTCCACTTT. This encodes CASRSQGNYNSPLHF. The chain is built from TRBV5-8 and TRBJ1-6; 7 positions match TRBD1. Germline trimming cut 5 bases from V and 4 bases from J; bases unmatched to any gene: 6. The CDR3 runs to 15 residues. Per the germline V gene, CDR1 is SGHTS and CDR2 is YDEGEE.

The CDR3 nucleotides read TGTGCCAGCAGCGATAACAGGGGTAGTGGCTACACCTTC. Translation: CASSDNRGSGYTF. The V call is TRBV5-5, the J call TRBJ1-2, with 7 bases that match TRBD1. Germline V CDR1 and CDR2: SGHKS, YYEKEE (reference sequence). The J segment lost 7 bases and the V segment lost 4 bases, leaving 7 bases of the junction unmatched. The CDR3 contains 13 residues.

The J gene is TRBJ2-7, the V gene TRBV6-5; no definite D call. V was clipped by 8 bases and J by 2 bases, with 10 bases between them. Germline V gives CDR1 MNHEY, CDR2 SVGAGI. The length of the CDR3 is 12 residues. The CDR3, as DNA: TGTGCCAGCGCGGATGGGCCCTACGAGCAGTACTTC. Encoded protein: CASADGPYEQYF.

The gene calls are TRBV2 and TRBJ2-1; 9 bases fit TRBD1. V shed 5 bases, J shed 5 bases, and the junction held 4 bases outside the gene matches. Germline loops: CDR1 SNHLY, CDR2 FYNNEI. The CDR3 sequence is 14 residues long. CDR3 amino acids: CASSTGGAHNEQFF. The CDR3 DNA reads TGTGCCAGCAGTACAGGGGGCGCCCACAATGAGCAGTTCTTC.

The chain carries TRBV27 and TRBJ2-7; D unclear. Germline V gene data show CDR1 as MNHEY and CDR2 as SMNVEV (reference sequence). The CDR3 is 12 amino acids. The germline V and J ends were trimmed by 5 bases and 7 bases, with 12 bases remaining between them. CDR3 sequence: CASSPRLGEQYF. For the CDR3, the DNA is TGTGCCAGCAGTCCCAGACTGGGGGAGCAGTACTTC.

The chain uses TRBV11-2 and TRBJ2-5; no reliable D call. Per germline, CDR1 SGHAT and CDR2 FQNNGV. Deletions cut 0 bases from V and 5 bases from J, with 13 bases between. The CDR3 runs to 15 residues. DNA of the CDR3: TGTGCCAGCAGCTTAGAACGATCCAGCGCGGAGACCCAGTACTTC. The encoded protein is CASSLERSSAETQYF.

The rearrangement uses TRBV7-2 and TRBJ1-5; D is possibly TRBD1 (5 bases). The V end was cut by 4 bases, the J end by 7 bases, with 14 bases between. Per the germline V gene, CDR1 is SGHTA and CDR2 is FQGNSA. The CDR3 contains 14 residues. Written as DNA, the CDR3 is TGTGCCAGCAGCTCACCACGGGGCGGACAGCCCCAGCATTTT. This gives the protein CASSSPRGGQPQHF.